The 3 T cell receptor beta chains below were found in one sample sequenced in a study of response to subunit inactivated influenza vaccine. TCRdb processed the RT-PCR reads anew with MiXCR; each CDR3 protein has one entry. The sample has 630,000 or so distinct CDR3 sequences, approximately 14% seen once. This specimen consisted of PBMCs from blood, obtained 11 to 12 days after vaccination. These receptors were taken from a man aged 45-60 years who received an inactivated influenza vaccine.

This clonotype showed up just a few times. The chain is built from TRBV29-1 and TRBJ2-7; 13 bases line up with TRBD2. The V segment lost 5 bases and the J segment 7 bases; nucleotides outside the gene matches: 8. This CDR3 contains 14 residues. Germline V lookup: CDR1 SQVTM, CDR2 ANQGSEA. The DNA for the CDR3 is TGCAGCGTTTTCGGACTAGCGGGAGTAGGGGAGCAGTACTTC. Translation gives CSVFGLAGVGEQYF.

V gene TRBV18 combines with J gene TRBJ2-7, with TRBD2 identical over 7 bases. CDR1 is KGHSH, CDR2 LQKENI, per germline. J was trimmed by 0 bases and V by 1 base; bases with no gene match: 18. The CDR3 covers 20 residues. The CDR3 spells CASSPLGGVGRTRSSYEQYF. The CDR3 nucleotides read TGTGCCAGCTCACCACTAGGTGGGGTGGGACGGACTAGGAGCTCCTACGAGCAGTACTTC.

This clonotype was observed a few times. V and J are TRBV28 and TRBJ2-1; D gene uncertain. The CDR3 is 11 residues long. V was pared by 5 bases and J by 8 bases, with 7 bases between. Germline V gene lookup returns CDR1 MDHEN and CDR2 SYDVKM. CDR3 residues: CASSTFHEQFF. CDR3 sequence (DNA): TGTGCCAGCAGTACTTTCCATGAGCAGTTCTTC.